This TCR beta chain was documented in a study of T cells after yellow fever vaccination (dated by TCRdb to the late 2010s). As for the study more broadly: Libraries from fractions with low cell numbers were prepared with the SMART-Seq v4 Ultra Low Input RNA kit. To follow T-cell clones before and after both primary and booster YFV17D yellow fever vaccination, bulk TCR alpha and beta repertoires underwent longitudinal sequencing. Blood was collected at multiple timepoints before and after primary and secondary immunization, and bulk PBMC replicates and cell subsets were isolated. Two healthy male donors, one aged 18 to 30 and one aged 30 to 40 years, made up the cohort. Broad study findings and their caveats: The study included only two donors, which limits how far the findings can be generalized. A small share of clonotypes occurred in both CD4 and CD8 compartments, likely arising from convergent recombination. The secondary T-cell response was found to be weaker but faster than the primary response, with a peak reached on day 5 rather than on day 15. Most clones expanded after primary vaccination were re-detected after the booster (96% of CD4 and roughly 87% of CD8), suggesting broad memory maintenance. FACS-sorted repertoires could contain abundant contaminating clonotypes from the bulk population, so computational filtering was required.

The sample holds many counts of this clonotype. This clone's antigen is unknown. The input lacks base qualities; no much larger clone sits a single base away. Trimming removed 6 bases from V and 12 bases from J; the gene matches leave 10 bases unexplained. The germline V gene specifies SQVTM as CDR1 and ANQGSEA as CDR2. From its cysteine to its phenylalanine, the CDR3 spans 13 amino acids. Of the read, only the CDR3 DNA is kept; its 39 bases are in frame from base 1. The treatment or condition label, read with the paper, signifies: live attenuated yellow fever vaccine strain. A standard Ficoll-Paque protocol was used to isolate PBMCs from peripheral blood. Dynabeads CD4 and CD8 positive selection kits were used to isolate the CD4 and CD8 T-cell fractions. TriZol was used to extract RNA from bulk PBMCs, from CD4 and CD8 fractions, and from dextramer-positive and dextramer-negative fractions. Sequencing instrument: Illumina NovaSeq 6000. TCR cDNA was synthesized by 5'RACE template switching, which introduced a universal primer site and unique molecular identifiers. Priming of cDNA synthesis was performed from both the TCR alpha and TCR beta constant segments. Library amplification used two PCR steps, and the second PCR step added sample barcodes and sequencing adapters. Sequencing of libraries was done on Illumina HiSeq 2500 (2x100 bp) or NovaSeq (2x150 bp). For the original study's pipeline: MIGEC was used to demultiplex reads and collapse the reads into UMI consensus sequences, and MiXCR was used for V(D)J alignment. Using edgeR on replicate PBMC samples, clonotypes were called vaccine-responding if FDR was below 0.01 and the log2 fold change was above 5 up to day 15. Each bulk clonotype was labeled CD4 or CD8 based on which sequenced repertoire, CD4 or CD8, contained the clonotype at higher abundance. TCRdb passed the public sequencing reads through fastp at Q25 and MiXCR, retaining productive beta sequences. Every distinct CDR3 protein forms one entry, paired with its most common genes and DNA. V and J calls and clone size were set by TCRdb, not the authors. Present in this sample are a few hundred thousand distinct CDR3 sequences, 5.2% of which were seen just once. Of the sample, under 3.5% falls within the top ten clones.

In this chain, TRBV29-1 is recombined with TRBJ2-1, with 11 middle bases fitting TRBD2. The TCR originated in a young man who received the YFV17D yellow fever vaccine. Sequencing used CD4+ T cells sorted from PBMCs, obtained on the day of the yellow fever booster vaccination. The CDR3 reads CSVSSGGPLGQFF. The sequence in DNA is TGCAGCGTGTCTAGCGGGGGGCCCTTAGGGCAGTTCTTC.